This TCR beta chain appears in the sequencing data of a study of cytotoxic CD8 clonotypes in ibrutinib-treated CLL. Study findings and constraints: Against age-matched healthy donors, baseline clonality ran higher and tracked circulating CD8+ T-cell counts. The times at which samples were taken varied between sustained-remission and progressing patients.

This clone has a handful of counts. The antigen remains undetermined. Cryopreserved PBMCs were the source of around 1.8 micrograms of genomic DNA, which went to TCR beta libraries. The germline gives CDR1 SGHVS, CDR2 FNYEAQ. The CDR3 totals 14 residues. The germline V and J ends were trimmed by 0 bases and 8 bases, with 13 bases remaining between them. Clones were sequenced by immunoSEQ multiplex PCR, and TCRdb holds only the in-frame ones, with some missing. The sample includes 140,000 to 150,000 clones, 70% to 80% of them seen just once. This clonotype was sampled from a human donor with chronic lymphocytic leukemia. The sequencing here drew on PBMCs, taken after 24 months of ibrutinib treatment. The chain is built from TRBV7-6 and TRBJ1-1; D is uncertain. DNA for the CDR3: TGTGCCAGCAGCTTAGCAGGGAACTCAATGGAAGCTTTCTTT. Amino acid sequence: CASSLAGNSMEAFF. Full variable domain (remainder filled in from reference TRBV7-6 and TRBJ1-1): GAGVSQSPRYKVTKRGQDVALRCDPISGHVSLYWYRQALGQGPEFLTYFNYEAQQDKSGLPNDRFSAERPEGSISTLTIQRTEQRDSAMYRCASSLAGNSMEAFFGQGTRLTVV.